The rows below give T cell receptor beta chains drawn from one sample of a study of high-grade serous ovarian cancer treatment subgroups. TCRdb keeps only in-frame clones here, not all; method: immunoSEQ multiplex PCR. The data show about 36,000 clones, 79% seen once. Sample: tumor tissue. All receptors derive from a human donor with high-grade serous ovarian cancer. Both conserved end residues are part of each CDR3. Each record gives: D gene, J gene, V gene, clone size, CDR3 protein, CDR3 DNA. The D gene is left open where the match is weak. Only some rows state a clone size, as once, few, many or a class for expanded clones.

>-|TRBJ2-7|TRBV11-3|-
CASSSGQFSYEQYF
TGTGCCAGCAGCTCCGGACAGTTCTCCTACGAGCAGTACTTC
>TRBD1|TRBJ2-5|TRBV5-1|-
CASSPPGQRETQYF
TGCGCCAGCAGCCCTCCGGGACAGAGGGAGACCCAGTACTTC
>TRBD1|TRBJ1-1|TRBV5-4|-
CASSRDRDGPGWFEAFF
TGTGCCAGCAGCAGGGACAGGGACGGGCCGGGTTGGTTTGAAGCTTTCTTT
>TRBD1|TRBJ2-3|TRBV5-4|once
CASSLTGGMADTQYF
TGTGCCAGCAGTTTGACAGGGGGCATGGCAGATACGCAGTATTTT
>-|TRBJ2-2|TRBV7-2|-
CASSPNDILTGELFF
TGTGCCAGCAGCCCTAACGACATCCTCACCGGGGAGCTGTTTTTT
>-|TRBJ1-2|TRBV4-2|-
CASSQGDGDYGYTF
TGTGCCAGCAGCCAAGGGGACGGGGACTATGGCTACACCTTC
>-|TRBJ1-4|TRBV29-1|-
CSAWGWGTNEKLFF
TGCAGCGCTTGGGGTTGGGGAACTAATGAAAAACTGTTTTTT
>-|TRBJ1-2|TRBV28|few
CASSLLGRANYGYTF
TGTGCCAGCAGTTTATTGGGCAGGGCTAACTATGGCTACACCTTC
>-|TRBJ2-3|TRBV28|-
CASSESQPRDTQYF
TGTGCCAGCAGTGAGTCTCAACCAAGGGATACGCAGTATTTT
>TRBD1|TRBJ1-1|TRBV29-1|-
CSVKFHVGQVNTEAFF
TGCAGCGTTAAGTTCCATGTAGGACAGGTGAACACTGAAGCTTTCTTT
>-|TRBJ1-2|TRBV9|-
CASSYHLVERSPYGYTF
TGTGCCAGCAGCTATCACCTCGTAGAGCGCAGTCCCTATGGCTACACCTTC